Below, 14 T cell receptor beta chains from the same sample are listed, as sequenced in a study of T cells in Graves' hyperthyroidism and ophthalmopathy. Amplified regions were TCR beta CDR3 sequences from RNA transcripts. The HTBI primer set drove a first-round RT-PCR of the TCR CDR3. One entry per CDR3 protein results from TCRdb running MiXCR on the multiplex PCR reads. Among 250,000 to 300,000 distinct CDR3 sequences listed, roughly a fifth were seen once. Sequenced: blood. The receptor source for this set is a man aged 50 to 60 with Graves' ophthalmopathy.

There are many counts of this clonotype. V gene TRBV11-3 combines with J gene TRBJ1-1, with unresolved D. From germline, CDR1 is SGHNT and CDR2 YENEEA. V was pared by 5 bases and J by 4 bases, with 17 bases between. The CDR3 is made up of 15 amino acids. CDR3: CASSPNALESTEAFF. In DNA form, the CDR3 reads TGTGCCAGCAGCCCGAATGCTTTGGAGAGCACTGAAGCTTTCTTT.

This clonotype was observed many times. The rearrangement uses TRBV20-1 and TRBJ1-6, with D perhaps TRBD1 (6 bases). This CDR3 region has 13 residues. The V end lost 6 bases, the J end lost 8 bases, and 14 bases lay between the germline ends. In germline, CDR1 is DFQATT, CDR2 SNEGSKA (reference sequence). The DNA for the CDR3 is TGCAGTGCGTCCGACAGGATCGATTCACCCCTCCACTTT. Translated: CSASDRIDSPLHF.

This clonotype was found many times. V usage is TRBV6-1 and J usage is TRBJ2-7; 10 bases map to TRBD2. The trim removed 5 bases at V and 2 bases at J, leaving 12 bases unmatched. This CDR3 has 17 amino acids. In germline, CDR1 is MNHNS, CDR2 SASEGT. CDR3 region: CASSSGGLAARPYEQYF. CDR3 bases: TGTGCCAGCAGTTCCGGTGGACTAGCGGCGAGACCCTACGAGCAGTACTTC.

This clonotype was seen a few times. The chain links TRBV14 to TRBJ1-6, with D hard to call. The V gene's germline CDR1 is SGHDN and CDR2 FVKESK. The CDR3 is 13 amino acids. V lost 4 bases to trimming and J lost 7 bases, with 8 bases between them. The CDR3 here is CASSPYGNSPLHF. CDR3 DNA sequence: TGTGCCAGCAGCCCTTATGGGAATTCACCCCTCCACTTT.

This clonotype showed up many times. The V call is TRBV5-5, the J call TRBJ2-3; 10 nucleotides match TRBD2. After removal of 4 bases from V and 5 bases from J, the junction contained 10 bases not matched to a gene. Germline lookup yields CDR1 SGHKS and CDR2 YYEKEE (reference sequence). The CDR3 consists of 16 residues. The CDR3 nucleotides are TGTGCCAGCAGCCCCCTGAGCGGGAGGGCCATAGATACGCAGTATTTT. It codes for CASSPLSGRAIDTQYF.

This clonotype has a count of ten or more. The chain joins TRBV28 to TRBJ2-3; no reliable D call. Germline V lookup: CDR1 MDHEN, CDR2 SYDVKM. The CDR3 is made up of 13 amino acids. The V gene lost 7 bases and the J gene lost 1 base, with 9 bases spanning the gap. CDR3 region: CASISSGTDTQYF. In DNA, the CDR3 is TGTGCCAGCATAAGCTCCGGCACAGATACGCAGTATTTT. Looking up the rest from reference TRBV28 and TRBJ2-3 gives the full variable domain: DVKVTQSSRYLVKRTGEKVFLECVQDMDHENMFWYRQDPGLGLRLIYFSYDVKMKEKGDIPEGYSVSREKKERFSLILESASTNQTSMYLCASISSGTDTQYFGPGTRLTVL.

This clonotype was seen more than once but under ten times. The chain couples TRBV4-1 to TRBJ2-7; TRBD2 might be the D (5 bases). CDR1 is MGHRA and CDR2 is YSYEKL in the germline V gene. V lost 0 bases and J 0 bases, leaving 15 bases between the germline ends. The CDR3 contains 17 residues. CDR3: CASSQDKAGTSSYEQYF. CDR3 DNA: TGCGCCAGCAGCCAAGATAAGGCGGGTACCAGCTCCTACGAGCAGTACTTC.

The chain couples TRBV11-2 to TRBJ2-2; 10 bases line up with TRBD2. The V gene end was trimmed by 4 bases and the J gene end by 7 bases; junction bases not matched to a gene: 12. This CDR3 comprises 17 residues. Germline loops: CDR1 SGHAT, CDR2 FQNNGV. The CDR3 protein is CASSSFLAGEHNGELFF. CDR3 sequence (DNA): TGTGCCAGCAGCTCTTTTCTAGCGGGAGAGCACAACGGGGAGCTGTTTTTT.

This clonotype has ten or more counts. The J gene is TRBJ1-5, the V gene TRBV28, with 8 bases that match TRBD1. J lost 6 bases, V lost 2 bases, and 0 bases had no gene match. CDR1 and CDR2 (germline): MDHEN, SYDVKM. This CDR3 contains 13 residues. CDR3 protein: CASSLQGAQPQHF. CDR3 in DNA: TGTGCCAGCAGTTTACAGGGGGCTCAGCCCCAGCATTTT. Based on the CDR3 plus reference TRBV28 and TRBJ1-5, the full variable domain is DVKVTQSSRYLVKRTGEKVFLECVQDMDHENMFWYRQDPGLGLRLIYFSYDVKMKEKGDIPEGYSVSREKKERFSLILESASTNQTSMYLCASSLQGAQPQHFGDGTRLSIL.

This clonotype was counted at least ten times. V gene TRBV6-1 combines with J gene TRBJ2-7; 9 nucleotides agree with TRBD1. The V gene's germline CDR1 is MNHNS and CDR2 SASEGT. V was clipped by 2 bases and J by 3 bases; unmatched bases: 5. CDR3 length: 15 residues. CDR3 nucleotide sequence: TGTGCCAGCAGTGAACTCCCGGGACAGGGCTACGAGCAGTACTTC. Amino acid sequence: CASSELPGQGYEQYF.

This clonotype was counted many times. The V call is TRBV10-3, the J call TRBJ2-7; 8 bases align to TRBD2. Germline CDR1 and CDR2: ENHRY and SYGVKD. The CDR3 consists of 13 residues. V shed 7 bases and J 5 bases; nucleotides not matched to a gene: 7. CDR3 bases: TGTGCCATCACCCCAGCGGGAGTTCACGAGCAGTACTTC. It translates to CAITPAGVHEQYF.

In its sample, this clonotype was seen a few times. The rearrangement links TRBV10-3 to TRBJ1-1; weak D call: TRBD1 (6 bases). V shed 3 bases and J shed 5 bases, with 10 bases lying between them. Germline assignment: CDR1 ENHRY and CDR2 SYGVKD. This CDR3 has 13 amino acids. CDR3 amino acids: CAISEQGRTEAFF. The DNA for the CDR3 is TGTGCCATCAGTGAACAGGGTCGGACTGAAGCTTTCTTT.

This chain connects TRBV11-3 to TRBJ2-1; possibly TRBD1 or TRBD2 for D (5 bases each). This CDR3 is 13 amino acids long. Germline V lookup: CDR1 SGHNT, CDR2 YENEEA. With 5 bases removed from V and 7 bases from J, the gap between germline ends came to 12 bases. CDR3 sequence: CASSPGPLNEQFF. CDR3 in DNA: TGTGCCAGCAGCCCGGGACCGCTAAATGAGCAGTTCTTC.

This clonotype was detected a few times. This chain's CDR3 is CASSAQGARTEAFF. Written as DNA, the CDR3 is TGTGCCAGCAGCGCCCAGGGGGCGCGCACTGAAGCTTTCTTT. The chain recombines TRBV9 with TRBJ1-1; 8 positions agree with TRBD1. This CDR3 region has 14 residues. V gave up 3 bases and J gave up 4 bases; unmatched junction bases: 5. The germline V gene has CDR1 SGDLS and CDR2 YYNGEE.